The 9 T cell receptor beta chains presented below share a single source sample, sequenced in a study of blood T cell repertoires in COVID-19. Assay: immunoSEQ multiplex PCR; the TCRdb copy retains only in-frame clones and omits some. The sample includes about 250,000 clones, 84% of them seen just once. The material sequenced was peripheral blood. Receptor source: a person between 70 and 80 years old with COVID-19, enrolled during active disease.

The chain couples TRBV2 to TRBJ1-5; no clear D. The CDR3 extends over 15 amino acids. CDR1 is SNHLY and CDR2 is FYNNEI in the germline V gene. The V gene lost 2 bases and the J gene lost 1 base, with 9 bases spanning the gap. The CDR3 nucleotides read TGTGCCAGCAGTGAATTGGGAGGGAGCAATCAGCCCCAGCATTTT. This gives the protein CASSELGGSNQPQHF.

This chain joins TRBV15 and TRBJ2-1; D possibly corresponds to TRBD2 (6 bases). V dropped 1 base and J dropped 8 bases, with 6 bases sitting between them. This CDR3 comprises 12 residues. The V gene's germline CDR1 is LNHNV and CDR2 YYDKDF (reference sequence). In nucleotides, the CDR3 is TGTGCCACCAGCAGAGCTAGCGATGAGCAGTTCTTC. Translation gives CATSRASDEQFF.

V and J are TRBV11-2 and TRBJ1-6; D is ambiguous. This CDR3 comprises 18 residues. V shed 3 bases and J shed 0 bases, with 15 bases lying between them. Germline-derived CDR1 and CDR2 are SGHAT and FQNNGV. CDR3 coding DNA: TGTGCCAGCAGCTTTCAGTCATTAGGGAGCTCCTATAATTCACCCCTCCACTTT. Protein product: CASSFQSLGSSYNSPLHF.

CDR3 DNA sequence: TGTGCCAGCTCAGCGCGACTCGAGCAGTACTTC. Its translation: CASSARLEQYF. The V call is TRBV18, the J call TRBJ2-7, with unresolved D. CDR3 length: 11 residues. V gave up 5 bases and J gave up 6 bases, with 8 bases separating them. Germline V CDR1 and CDR2: KGHSH, LQKENI.

This chain links TRBV5-1 with TRBJ1-4, with TRBD1 matching 9 bases. J was trimmed by 11 bases and V by 2 bases; bases with no gene match: 4. This CDR3 has 13 residues. CDR1 SGHRS and CDR2 YFSETQ come from the germline V gene. CDR3 coding DNA: TGCGCCAGCAGCTTTGAAGGGACAGGGAAACTGTTTTTT. Its protein product is CASSFEGTGKLFF.

This sequence joins TRBV5-6 and TRBJ2-7; D might be TRBD1 (6 bases). The V end lost 4 bases, the J end lost 4 bases, and 15 bases lay between the germline ends. This CDR3 has 14 residues. Germline assignment: CDR1 SGHDT and CDR2 YYEEEE. CDR3 loop: CASSPGTFYYEQYF. Here the CDR3 DNA reads TGTGCCAGCAGCCCCGGGACATTTTATTACGAGCAGTACTTC.

The J gene is TRBJ1-4, the V gene TRBV28; the D is unclear. This CDR3 is 13 amino acids long. V was shortened by 3 bases and J by 6 bases, with 8 bases between the two germline ends. CDR1 is MDHEN and CDR2 is SYDVKM in the germline V gene. This CDR3 is CASSFPSDEKLFF. The DNA of the CDR3 is TGTGCCAGCAGTTTCCCCAGCGATGAAAAACTGTTTTTT. The entire variable domain, with the rest obtained from reference TRBV28 and TRBJ1-4, is as follows: DVKVTQSSRYLVKRTGEKVFLECVQDMDHENMFWYRQDPGLGLRLIYFSYDVKMKEKGDIPEGYSVSREKKERFSLILESASTNQTSMYLCASSFPSDEKLFFGSGTQLSVL.

This chain uses TRBV6-5 with TRBJ2-1; possible D gene TRBD2, 6 bases. The CDR3 has 14 residues. From germline, CDR1 is MNHEY and CDR2 SVGAGI. Trimming pared 4 bases from V and 4 bases from J, leaving 11 bases between. CDR3 bases: TGTGCCAGCAGTTGGGACGGGAGTTACAATGAGCAGTTCTTC. It yields the protein CASSWDGSYNEQFF.

The V gene is TRBV5-4, the J gene TRBJ1-2; no definite D call. V gave up 4 bases and J gave up 4 bases, with 11 bases separating them. The germline CDR1 and CDR2 sequences are SGHNT and YYREEE (reference sequence). This CDR3 comprises 13 residues. CDR3 residues: CASSAGLLYGYTF. The CDR3 DNA is TGTGCCAGCAGCGCCGGACTGCTCTATGGCTACACCTTC.